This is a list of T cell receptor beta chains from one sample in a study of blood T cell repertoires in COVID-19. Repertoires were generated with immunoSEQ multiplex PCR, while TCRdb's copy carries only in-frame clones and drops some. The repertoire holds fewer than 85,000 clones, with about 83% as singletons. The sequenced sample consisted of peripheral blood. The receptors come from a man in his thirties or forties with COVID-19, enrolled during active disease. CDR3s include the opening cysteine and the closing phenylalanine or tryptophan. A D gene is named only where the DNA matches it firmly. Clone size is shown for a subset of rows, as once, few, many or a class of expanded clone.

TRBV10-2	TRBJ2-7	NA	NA	TGCGCCAGCAGCTTAGATCACGGCGAGCAGTACTTC	CASSLDHGEQYF
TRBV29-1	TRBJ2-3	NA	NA	TGCAGCGTTGCCTGGCAGATCAACACAGATACGCAGTATTTT	CSVAWQINTDTQYF
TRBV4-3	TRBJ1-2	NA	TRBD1	TGCGCCAGCAGCCAGCAACCTCGACAGGGAGCTGGCTACACCTTC	CASSQQPRQGAGYTF
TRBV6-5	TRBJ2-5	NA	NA	TGTGCCAGCAGTCCTCTGTGGGCCCAAGAGACCCAGTACTTC	CASSPLWAQETQYF
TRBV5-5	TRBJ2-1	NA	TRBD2	TGTGCCAGCAGCTTGGCCGGGGGGGCTAATGAGCAGTTCTTC	CASSLAGGANEQFF
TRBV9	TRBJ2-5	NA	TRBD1	TGTGCCAGCACTAACCGACAGGGGGTAGGAGAGACCCAGTACTTC	CASTNRQGVGETQYF
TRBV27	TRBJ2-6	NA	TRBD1	TGTGCCAGCAGTAGTACAGGGGGCGCGACCGGGGCCAACGTCCTGACTTTC	CASSSTGGATGANVLTF
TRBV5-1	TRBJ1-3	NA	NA	TGCGCCAGCAGCATCATGGACAGTCGTCTTGGAAACACCATATATTTT	CASSIMDSRLGNTIYF
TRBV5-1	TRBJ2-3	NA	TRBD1	TGCGCCAGCAGCCGGGCGGACAGGAGCACAGATACGCAGTATTTT	CASSRADRSTDTQYF
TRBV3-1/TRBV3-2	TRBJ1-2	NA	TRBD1	TGTGCCAGCAGCCAAGATTTAGGACAGGGGGCGGACTATGGCTACACCTTC	CASSQDLGQGADYGYTF
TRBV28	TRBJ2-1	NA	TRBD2	TGTGCCAGCAGGGGACCCCGGGGGGACAATGAGCAGTTCTTC	CASRGPRGDNEQFF
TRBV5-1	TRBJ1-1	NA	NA	TGCGCCAGCAGCTTGGAGGCGCGGGTGAACACTGAAGCTTTCTTT	CASSLEARVNTEAFF
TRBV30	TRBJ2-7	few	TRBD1	TGTGCCTGGTGGACAGGGTGGGAGCAGTACTTC	CAWWTGWEQYF
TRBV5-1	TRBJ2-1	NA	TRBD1	TGCGCCAGCAGCGTGGGACAGGTTTACAATGAGCAGTTCTTC	CASSVGQVYNEQFF
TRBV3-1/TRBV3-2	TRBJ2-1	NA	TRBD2	TGTGCCAGCAGCGATGGACTAGTAGTAGGTGAGCAGTTCTTC	CASSDGLVVGEQFF
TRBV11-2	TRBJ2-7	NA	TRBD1	TGTGCCAGCAGTCAGGACAGGGTATTATACTTC	CASSQDRVLYF